This is a list of T cell receptor beta chains from one sample in a study of radiotherapy plus CTLA-4 blockade in lung cancer. Method: immunoSEQ multiplex PCR; TCRdb's copy keeps in-frame clones and lacks some. The data contain about 90,000 clones, over 75% of them seen just once; the ten biggest clones take up roughly 14%. The sequences come from peripheral blood, collected from a patient treated with radiotherapy plus ipilimumab. These receptors were obtained from a human donor with non-small cell lung cancer that progressed on radiotherapy plus ipilimumab. The CDR3 runs from the conserved cysteine through the conserved F or W. D genes are given only for firm matches. Only part of the rows carry a size: once, few, many, or a class if the clone is expanded.

TRBV7-2,NA,TRBJ2-3,NA,TGTGCCAGCAGCTTAGTTAAGGATACGCAGTATTTT,CASSLVKDTQYF
TRBV5-1,NA,TRBJ2-7,NA,TGCGCCAGCAGCTTGGAAGGCGTGGGCCCCTACGAGCAGTACTTC,CASSLEGVGPYEQYF
TRBV7-7,NA,TRBJ2-5,TRBD2,TGTGCCAGCAGCTTACCTAGCGGGACCCAGTACTTC,CASSLPSGTQYF
TRBV4-2,NA,TRBJ2-3,TRBD2,TGTGCCAGCAGCCAGGGGACTAGCGGGGTACCAGATACGCAGTATTTT,CASSQGTSGVPDTQYF
TRBV29-1,NA,TRBJ1-2,NA,TGCGTCACCCTGCCGGCAAACTATGGCTACACCTTC,CVTLPANYGYTF
TRBV18,few,TRBJ1-4,NA,TGTGCCAGCTCACCAGGGGCAGTCTCAACTAATGAAAAACTGTTTTTT,CASSPGAVSTNEKLFF
TRBV2,NA,TRBJ1-1,TRBD1,TGTGCCAGCAGGGACAGGGGATGGACGGAAGAAGCTTTCTTT,CASRDRGWTEEAFF
TRBV5-6,NA,TRBJ1-4,NA,TGTGCCAGCAGCTTGGCGGGCGTTAATGAAAAACTGTTTTTT,CASSLAGVNEKLFF
TRBV27,NA,TRBJ2-7,NA,TGTGCCAGCAGTGGAGGACACGCCTCCTACGAGCAGTACTTC,CASSGGHASYEQYF
TRBV7-2,NA,TRBJ1-3,NA,TGTGCCAGCAGCAGGGGACATAACTCTGGAAACACCATATATTTT,CASSRGHNSGNTIYF
TRBV28,NA,TRBJ1-5,NA,TGTGCCAGCAGTTTATCCCGGACAGTCAATCAGCCCCAGCATTTT,CASSLSRTVNQPQHF
TRBV11-3,NA,TRBJ2-1,NA,TGTGCCAGCAGCTTAGATGGGTACCTTGAGCAGTTCTTC,CASSLDGYLEQFF
TRBV6-5,NA,TRBJ1-3,NA,TGTGCCAGCAGCCCAACGAGCTCTGGAAACACCATATATTTT,CASSPTSSGNTIYF
TRBV28,once,TRBJ1-5,TRBD1,TGTGCCAGCAGGAGACAGGGACCGAACCAGCCCCAGCATTTT,CASRRQGPNQPQHF
TRBV2,NA,TRBJ1-2,TRBD1,TGTGCCAGCAGTACCGAAAATATTTACGGGACAGGACCTTCCTATGGCTACACCTTC,CASSTENIYGTGPSYGYTF
TRBV5-8,NA,TRBJ1-6,TRBD1,TGTGCCAGCAGCTTGGCCGGGACAGTTAATTCACCCCTCCACTTT,CASSLAGTVNSPLHF
TRBV5-8,NA,TRBJ2-1,NA,TGTGCCAGCAGCCCTTTCCTTGGGGATGAGCAGTTCTTC,CASSPFLGDEQFF
TRBV6-5,NA,TRBJ2-1,TRBD2,TGTGCCAGCAGGTCTTCACTCGGGACTAATCTTCAGCAGTTCTTC,CASRSSLGTNLQQFF
TRBV2,NA,TRBJ1-4,NA,TGTGCCAGCAGCTGGCAGGGTGATGAAAAACTGTTTTTT,CASSWQGDEKLFF
TRBV15,once,TRBJ2-2,NA,TGTGCCACCAGCAGAGATGGAGACAGGTACACCGGGGAGCTGTTTTTT,CATSRDGDRYTGELFF
TRBV4-3,NA,TRBJ1-1,NA,TGCGCCAGCAGCCAAGTCTACGTGAACACTGAAGCTTTCTTT,CASSQVYVNTEAFF
TRBV6-5,NA,TRBJ1-6,NA,TGTGCCAGCAACACCGGGACTCATAATTCACCCCTCCACTTT,CASNTGTHNSPLHF
TRBV6-6,few,TRBJ1-1,NA,TGTGCCAGCAGTTACGGAACGGTGAACACTGAAGCTTTCTTT,CASSYGTVNTEAFF
TRBV5-6,NA,TRBJ2-3,NA,TGTGCCAGCAGGTTCGCGGATACGCAGTATTTT,CASRFADTQYF
TRBV5-1,once,TRBJ2-2,NA,TGCGCCAGCAGCCCCCAGGACACCGGGGAGCTGTTTTTT,CASSPQDTGELFF
TRBV4-3,once,TRBJ1-6,NA,TGCGCCAGCAGCCTCGGACAGTATAATTCACCCCTCCACTTT,CASSLGQYNSPLHF
TRBV2,NA,TRBJ2-1,NA,TGTGCCAGCAGTGAAGGGGGATTCTCGAATGAGCAGTTCTTC,CASSEGGFSNEQFF
TRBV7-9,NA,TRBJ1-3,NA,TGTGCCAGCAGCTTAGGGGGGGCGCTGGGAAACACCATATATTTT,CASSLGGALGNTIYF
TRBV5-1,NA,TRBJ1-6,NA,TGCGCCAGCAGCCCCGTCCCCAGGAGGACAGCCGATAATTCACCCCTCCACTTT,CASSPVPRRTADNSPLHF
TRBV9,NA,TRBJ2-2,NA,TGTGCCAGCAGCGTGGTAGGGGCGAACACCGGGGAGCTGTTTTTT,CASSVVGANTGELFF
TRBV4-3,NA,TRBJ1-5,TRBD1,TGCGCCAGCAGCCAAGAAACGGGACAGGGAAATCAGCCCCAGCATTTT,CASSQETGQGNQPQHF
TRBV5-1,many,TRBJ2-7,TRBD2,TGCGCCAGCAGCTTGGCCGGGACTAGCGGGGGATACGAGCAGTACTTC,CASSLAGTSGGYEQYF
TRBV7-9,few,TRBJ1-4,TRBD1,TGTGCCAGCAGCCCCGGGACAGGGGTTGAAAAACTGTTTTTT,CASSPGTGVEKLFF
TRBV18,NA,TRBJ2-1,NA,TGTGCCAGCTCACCACGGGATGAGCAGTTCTTC,CASSPRDEQFF
TRBV2,few,TRBJ1-1,NA,TGTGCCAGCAATCAATGGGGGAGGAACACTGAAGCTTTCTTT,CASNQWGRNTEAFF
TRBV2,few,TRBJ1-3,NA,TGTGCCAGCACCCTCGGGGTCTCGATCTCTGGAAACACCATATATTTT,CASTLGVSISGNTIYF
TRBV11-2,NA,TRBJ1-3,TRBD1,TGTGCCAGCAGCTTGACAGGGGGCCCTGGAAACACCATATATTTT,CASSLTGGPGNTIYF
TRBV30,NA,TRBJ2-3,TRBD2,TGTGCCTGGACCCAAGGACTAGCGGGGGGCGGGGGTACGCAGTATTTT,CAWTQGLAGGGGTQYF
TRBV28,few,TRBJ2-6,NA,TGTGCCAGCAGGGCAGGGGTTACCGGGGCCAACGTCCTGACTTTC,CASRAGVTGANVLTF
TRBV30,NA,TRBJ2-2,NA,TGTGCCTGGAACCCCCTTGGGGGATTCACCGGGGAGCTGTTTTTT,CAWNPLGGFTGELFF
TRBV4-2,NA,TRBJ2-5,TRBD2,TGTGCCAGCAGCTCCGAGACTAGCGGGGTGGAGACCCAGTACTTC,CASSSETSGVETQYF
TRBV16,NA,TRBJ1-1,NA,TGTGCCAGCAGCTCGGGCGGTTGGGATTGGGGTGAAGCTTTCTTT,CASSSGGWDWGEAFF
TRBV7-9,NA,TRBJ1-4,NA,TGTGCCAGCAGCTTAGGGACAGTCGAAAATGAAAAACTGTTTTTT,CASSLGTVENEKLFF
TRBV4-3,NA,TRBJ2-3,TRBD2,TGCGCCAGCAGCCTCGAGGGTGGGGGAGGGCCAACAGATACGCAGTATTTT,CASSLEGGGGPTDTQYF
TRBV6-6,NA,TRBJ1-2,NA,TGTGCCAGCAGTTTCAACAGGAGGGATGGTGGCTACACCTTC,CASSFNRRDGGYTF
TRBV19,NA,TRBJ1-5,NA,TGTGCCAGTAGTAGCGAACAGGCCTCGGGTGGCAATCAGCCCCAGCATTTT,CASSSEQASGGNQPQHF
TRBV7-2,NA,TRBJ2-7,NA,TGTGCCAGCAGCTTAGTTAAGTTCGAGCAGTACTTC,CASSLVKFEQYF
TRBV6-1,NA,TRBJ1-3,NA,TGTGCCAGCAGTGAACAACCATACTCTGGAAACACCATATATTTT,CASSEQPYSGNTIYF
TRBV5-8,NA,TRBJ1-5,NA,TGTGCCAGCAGTATGCTGGTGACAGGCGGGAGCAATCAGCCCCAGCATTTT,CASSMLVTGGSNQPQHF
TRBV15,NA,TRBJ1-1,NA,TGTGCCACCAGCAGAGACGACAGCCACGCTTTCTTT,CATSRDDSHAFF
TRBV5-5,NA,TRBJ2-3,NA,TGTGCCAGCGCTTGGAGCAGGGGCACAGATACGCAGTATTTT,CASAWSRGTDTQYF
TRBV9,NA,TRBJ1-2,NA,TGTGCCAGCAGCCCCTCTTCTAACTATGGCTACACCTTC,CASSPSSNYGYTF
TRBV4-3,NA,TRBJ1-5,TRBD1,TGCGCCAGCAGCCAAGGACAGGGAGGGTTTCAGCCCCAGCATTTT,CASSQGQGGFQPQHF
TRBV5-1,NA,TRBJ2-7,NA,TGCGCCAGCAGCTTGTTGGGGGGCCGGTCCTACGAGCAGTACTTC,CASSLLGGRSYEQYF
TRBV6-5,NA,TRBJ1-1,NA,TGTGCCAGCAGCCGCGGAACACTGAACACTGAAGCTTTCTTT,CASSRGTLNTEAFF
TRBV7-7,NA,TRBJ2-7,NA,TGTGCCAGCAGCCCGAGTGATTCGCCTTTCTACGAGCAGTACTTC,CASSPSDSPFYEQYF
TRBV19,NA,TRBJ2-1,NA,TGTGCCAGTAGTATAGGGTGGAGGGTGAATGAGCAGTTCTTC,CASSIGWRVNEQFF
TRBV7-2,NA,TRBJ2-3,TRBD2,TGTGCCAGCAGCTTTACGGGGGGGCCCAATACGCAGTATTTT,CASSFTGGPNTQYF
TRBV19,NA,TRBJ1-1,NA,TGTGCCAGTAGTAGTGGGGACGCCTTGAACACTGAAGCTTTCTTT,CASSSGDALNTEAFF
TRBV19,once,TRBJ2-3,NA,TGTGCCAGTAGTAGTTTCCGAGATACGCAGTATTTT,CASSSFRDTQYF